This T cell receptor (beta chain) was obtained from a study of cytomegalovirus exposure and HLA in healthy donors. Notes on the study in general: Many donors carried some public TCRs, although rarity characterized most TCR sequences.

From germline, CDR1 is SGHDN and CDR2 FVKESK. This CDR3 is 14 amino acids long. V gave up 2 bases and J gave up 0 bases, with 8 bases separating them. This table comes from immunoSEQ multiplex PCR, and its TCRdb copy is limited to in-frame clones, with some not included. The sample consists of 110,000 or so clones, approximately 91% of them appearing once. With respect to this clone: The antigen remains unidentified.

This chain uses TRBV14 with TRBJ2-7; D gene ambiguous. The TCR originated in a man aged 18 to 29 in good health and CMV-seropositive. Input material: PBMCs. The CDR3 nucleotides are TGTGCCAGCAGCCAAATCGGGTCCTCCTACGAGCAGTACTTC. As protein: CASSQIGSSYEQYF.